This is a list of T cell receptor beta chains from one sample in a study of T-cell memory formation after mild COVID-19. TCRdb reprocessed the 5' RACE reads with MiXCR, giving one entry per CDR3 protein. Among fewer than 90,000 distinct CDR3 sequences listed, more than 11% were seen once. The specimen sequenced was PBMCs or a T cell subset sorted from them (not recorded which). The receptors originated from an adult woman who had mild COVID-19 (a few samples of this study predate the infection). Cell type and time point are not known. CDR3s include the opening cysteine and the closing phenylalanine or tryptophan. The D gene is left open where the match is weak. Some rows mark clone size as missing; the rest say once, few, many or name a class of expanded clone.

j_call v_call clone_size d_call cdr3_length cdr3_nt cdr3_aa
TRBJ2-3 TRBV20-1 NA NA 15 TGCAGTGCTATCCCTCTGGAGCCTGGGCAAGGTACGCAGTATTTT CSAIPLEPGQGTQYF
TRBJ1-2 TRBV12-3/TRBV12-4 few TRBD1 15 TGTGCCACTCCCACCCTGGGACAGGGGGGATATGGCTACACCTTC CATPTLGQGGYGYTF
TRBJ2-7 TRBV9 NA TRBD2 15 TGTGCCAGCAGCACCACTAGCGGGGGATTGGGGGAGCAGTACTTC CASSTTSGGLGEQYF
TRBJ2-1 TRBV9 NA NA 12 TGTGCCACTGGAGGAGGGGTAAATGAGCAGTTCTTC CATGGGVNEQFF
TRBJ2-1 TRBV5-1 NA NA 18 TGCGCCAGCAGCTTGGTACCAGGGGTAGGGGCTGACAAGAATGAGCAGTTCTTC CASSLVPGVGADKNEQFF
TRBJ2-7 TRBV11-2 NA TRBD2 16 TGTGCCAGCAGCTTAGTGACTAGCGGGATTCTCTACGAGCAGTACTTC CASSLVTSGILYEQYF
TRBJ2-3 TRBV5-1 NA NA 15 TGCGCCAGCAGCTTGGAAGGGACCCGCACAGATACGCAGTATTTT CASSLEGTRTDTQYF
TRBJ2-7 TRBV7-9 NA TRBD1 14 TGTGCCAGCAGTTCGGACAGGGGTGTGTACGAGCAGTACTTC CASSSDRGVYEQYF
TRBJ2-1 TRBV5-1 many TRBD1 15 TGCGCCAGCAGCACCCCAACGACAGGGGGCAATGAGCAGTTCTTC CASSTPTTGGNEQFF
TRBJ2-7 TRBV7-9 many NA 12 TGTGCCAGCACCTCCCTTCGCTACGAGCAGTACTTC CASTSLRYEQYF
TRBJ1-6 TRBV4-1 NA NA 15 TGCGCCAGCAGCCAAGAAGCACAGCTAAATTCACCCCTCCACTTT CASSQEAQLNSPLHF
TRBJ1-1 TRBV7-9 few TRBD1 12 TGTGCCAGCACCCCGACAGGGACTGAAGCTTTCTTT CASTPTGTEAFF
TRBJ1-2 TRBV29-1 few NA 15 TGCAGCGTTGACACCTCCATCACGCAGGGTGGAGGCTACACCTTC CSVDTSITQGGGYTF